A selection of T cell receptor beta chains follows, all from one sample in a study of blood T cell repertoires in COVID-19. Profiled with immunoSEQ multiplex PCR; TCRdb holds only in-frame clones, not every one. In the table there are 200,000 to 250,000 clones, approximately 80% of which are singletons. The sample was peripheral blood. The receptor set was obtained from a woman older than 75 with COVID-19, enrolled during active disease. Each CDR3 is given with its conserved first and last residue. The order of the fields is J gene, D gene, V gene, clone size, CDR3 DNA, CDR3 protein. D genes are given only for firm matches. Some rows mark clone size as missing; the rest say once, few, many or name a class of expanded clone.

j_gene: TRBJ1-4
d_gene: NA
v_gene: TRBV9
abundance: once
CDR3nt: TGTGCCAGCAGCGTAGGAGGTCAGGGGAATGAAAAACTGTTTTTT
CDR3aa: CASSVGGQGNEKLFF

j_gene: TRBJ2-5
d_gene: TRBD2
v_gene: TRBV3-1/TRBV3-2
abundance: NA
CDR3nt: TGTGCCAGCAGCCAAGGGGGCCCGGGGGGTGTGCAGACCCAGTACTTC
CDR3aa: CASSQGGPGGVQTQYF

j_gene: TRBJ1-3
d_gene: NA
v_gene: TRBV27
abundance: NA
CDR3nt: TGTGCCAGCAGTCTGGGACTAGGAAACACCATATATTTT
CDR3aa: CASSLGLGNTIYF

j_gene: TRBJ2-3
d_gene: TRBD2
v_gene: TRBV7-3
abundance: NA
CDR3nt: TGTGCCAGCAGCTCCCAGCTAGCGGGGGGGCGGATGTATTTT
CDR3aa: CASSSQLAGGRMYF

j_gene: TRBJ1-5
d_gene: NA
v_gene: TRBV18
abundance: NA
CDR3nt: TGTGCCAGCTCACCACAGAGCAATAGCAATCAGCCCCAGCATTTT
CDR3aa: CASSPQSNSNQPQHF

j_gene: TRBJ2-1
d_gene: NA
v_gene: TRBV19
abundance: NA
CDR3nt: TGTGCCAGTAGTAGACAGGGAGGCTCCTACAATGAGCAGTTCTTC
CDR3aa: CASSRQGGSYNEQFF

j_gene: TRBJ1-5
d_gene: TRBD1
v_gene: TRBV18
abundance: NA
CDR3nt: TGTGCCAGCTCACCGGGACAGGGGTCAAGTCAGCCCCAGCATTTT
CDR3aa: CASSPGQGSSQPQHF

j_gene: TRBJ2-7
d_gene: NA
v_gene: TRBV5-1
abundance: NA
CDR3nt: TGCGCCAGCAGTCCCGGGGGTAGGAACGAGCAGTACTTC
CDR3aa: CASSPGGRNEQYF

j_gene: TRBJ2-6
d_gene: TRBD2
v_gene: TRBV3-1/TRBV3-2
abundance: NA
CDR3nt: TGTGCCAGCAGCCGGCGGGGGTCTGGGGCCAACGTCCTGACTTTC
CDR3aa: CASSRRGSGANVLTF

j_gene: TRBJ2-2
d_gene: NA
v_gene: TRBV5-1
abundance: once
CDR3nt: TGCGCCAGCAGCGTAAACCTCGGGAACACCGGGGAGCTGTTTTTT
CDR3aa: CASSVNLGNTGELFF

j_gene: TRBJ1-5
d_gene: TRBD1
v_gene: TRBV6-5
abundance: NA
CDR3nt: TGTGCCACCATGAGGACAGGGTTTCAGCCCCAGCATTTT
CDR3aa: CATMRTGFQPQHF

j_gene: TRBJ2-3
d_gene: NA
v_gene: TRBV29-1
abundance: NA
CDR3nt: TGCAGCGTTCCGAGCGGCACAGATACGCAGTATTTT
CDR3aa: CSVPSGTDTQYF

j_gene: TRBJ1-1
d_gene: NA
v_gene: TRBV27
abundance: NA
CDR3nt: TGTGCCAGCAGGAGGACTGTGAACACTGAAGCTTTCTTT
CDR3aa: CASRRTVNTEAFF

j_gene: TRBJ1-6
d_gene: NA
v_gene: TRBV5-1
abundance: once
CDR3nt: TGCGCCAGCAGCTTGGCGCAGGGGCCGAATCAGGGTTCACCCCTCCACTTT
CDR3aa: CASSLAQGPNQGSPLHF

j_gene: TRBJ1-5
d_gene: NA
v_gene: TRBV11-2
abundance: few
CDR3nt: TGTGCCAGCAGCCCCACAGGGTTTCTCGATCAGCCCCAGCATTTT
CDR3aa: CASSPTGFLDQPQHF

j_gene: TRBJ1-5
d_gene: NA
v_gene: TRBV21-1
abundance: NA
CDR3nt: TGTGCCAGCAGCAACTCACGCCCAGTATTTAACTTCGGCGGTCAGCCCCAGCATTTT
CDR3aa: CASSNSRPVFNFGGQPQHF

j_gene: TRBJ2-7
d_gene: TRBD2
v_gene: TRBV5-6
abundance: few
CDR3nt: TGTGCCAGCAGTCCTATTAGCGGGGGAACCTACGAGCAGTACTTC
CDR3aa: CASSPISGGTYEQYF

j_gene: TRBJ2-1
d_gene: TRBD2
v_gene: TRBV9
abundance: NA
CDR3nt: TGTGCCAGCAGCGTTTCTGGGACTAGCGGGAGTCATGAGCAGTTCTTC
CDR3aa: CASSVSGTSGSHEQFF

j_gene: TRBJ2-7
d_gene: NA
v_gene: TRBV7-9
abundance: NA
CDR3nt: TGTGCCAGCAGCTTAGCAGGATCCCTAGGCTACGAGCAGTACTTC
CDR3aa: CASSLAGSLGYEQYF

j_gene: TRBJ1-4
d_gene: NA
v_gene: TRBV11-2
abundance: NA
CDR3nt: TGTGCCAGCAGCTTGAACAGAATTAATGAAAAACTGTTTTTT
CDR3aa: CASSLNRINEKLFF

j_gene: TRBJ1-1
d_gene: NA
v_gene: TRBV6-5
abundance: NA
CDR3nt: TGTGCCAGCAGTTACAGGGAGGACACTGAAGCTTTCTTT
CDR3aa: CASSYREDTEAFF

j_gene: TRBJ1-1
d_gene: NA
v_gene: TRBV28
abundance: NA
CDR3nt: TGTGCCAGCAGTTTAGTTTCAGGGAAAATGAACACTGAAGCTTTCTTT
CDR3aa: CASSLVSGKMNTEAFF

j_gene: TRBJ1-2
d_gene: NA
v_gene: TRBV5-5
abundance: few
CDR3nt: TGTGCCAGCAGCTTGATCTGGGGGCGAGATGGCTACACCTTC
CDR3aa: CASSLIWGRDGYTF

j_gene: TRBJ2-7
d_gene: NA
v_gene: TRBV6-2/TRBV6-3
abundance: NA
CDR3nt: TGTGCCAGCAGTTACTCTCGGCCGCGGCTCACCTACGAGCAGTACTTC
CDR3aa: CASSYSRPRLTYEQYF

j_gene: TRBJ1-2
d_gene: NA
v_gene: TRBV5-8
abundance: NA
CDR3nt: TGTGCCAGCAGCTTTTCGGTTAATGGCTACACCTTC
CDR3aa: CASSFSVNGYTF

j_gene: TRBJ1-4
d_gene: TRBD1
v_gene: TRBV5-1
abundance: NA
CDR3nt: TGCGCCAGCAGCATGGACAGGGGTGGGGAAAAACTGTTTTTT
CDR3aa: CASSMDRGGEKLFF

j_gene: TRBJ2-2
d_gene: NA
v_gene: TRBV5-4
abundance: NA
CDR3nt: TGTGCCAGCAGCTTGTGGGGGGGACAAGAGACCGGGGAGCTGTTTTTT
CDR3aa: CASSLWGGQETGELFF

j_gene: TRBJ2-7
d_gene: NA
v_gene: TRBV18
abundance: NA
CDR3nt: TGTGCCAGCGCGGGGAGTGGGACCTACGAGCAGTACTTC
CDR3aa: CASAGSGTYEQYF

j_gene: TRBJ2-7
d_gene: NA
v_gene: TRBV18
abundance: NA
CDR3nt: TGTGCCAGCTCACCTATACGAGGCGAGCAGTACTTC
CDR3aa: CASSPIRGEQYF

j_gene: TRBJ1-6
d_gene: NA
v_gene: TRBV12-3/TRBV12-4
abundance: NA
CDR3nt: TGTGCCAGCAGTCCCGAGCGTGGACCCCTCCACTTT
CDR3aa: CASSPERGPLHF

j_gene: TRBJ2-2
d_gene: TRBD1
v_gene: TRBV29-1
abundance: NA
CDR3nt: TGCAGCGCCAAAGCGACCGACAGGGGTAGAACCGGGGAGCTGTTTTTT
CDR3aa: CSAKATDRGRTGELFF

j_gene: TRBJ2-3
d_gene: NA
v_gene: TRBV19
abundance: NA
CDR3nt: TGTGCCAGTAGGGCCGTAGGAGCGGCGACAGATACGCAGTATTTT
CDR3aa: CASRAVGAATDTQYF

j_gene: TRBJ2-3
d_gene: TRBD2
v_gene: TRBV7-9
abundance: NA
CDR3nt: TGTGCCAGCAGGCCTGGGACTAGTCGCACAGATACGCAGTATTTT
CDR3aa: CASRPGTSRTDTQYF

j_gene: TRBJ1-5
d_gene: NA
v_gene: TRBV12-3/TRBV12-4
abundance: NA
CDR3nt: TGTGCCAGCAGTTTTCTAGGTCAGCCCCAGCATTTT
CDR3aa: CASSFLGQPQHF

j_gene: TRBJ1-6
d_gene: NA
v_gene: TRBV19
abundance: NA
CDR3nt: TGTGCCAGTAGTATAGCCAGGGTATCACCCCTCCACTTT
CDR3aa: CASSIARVSPLHF

j_gene: TRBJ1-4
d_gene: NA
v_gene: TRBV2
abundance: NA
CDR3nt: TGTGCCAGCAGTGAAGTGACAGCTAATGAAAAACTGTTTTTT
CDR3aa: CASSEVTANEKLFF

j_gene: TRBJ2-4
d_gene: NA
v_gene: TRBV2
abundance: NA
CDR3nt: TGTGCCAGCAGTTGGGTGGAGGGGAACATTCAGTACTTC
CDR3aa: CASSWVEGNIQYF

j_gene: TRBJ2-2
d_gene: TRBD2
v_gene: TRBV5-6
abundance: NA
CDR3nt: TGTGCCAGCAGCTGGGGCCCACGCCTACTAGCGGTTAACACCGGGGAGCTGTTTTTT
CDR3aa: CASSWGPRLLAVNTGELFF

j_gene: TRBJ1-2
d_gene: TRBD1
v_gene: TRBV18
abundance: NA
CDR3nt: TGTGCCAGCTCACACTCGGACAGGGGAGGCTATGGCTACACCTTC
CDR3aa: CASSHSDRGGYGYTF

j_gene: TRBJ2-3
d_gene: TRBD1
v_gene: TRBV5-4
abundance: NA
CDR3nt: TGTGCCAGCAGCTCCCGACAGGGGGGCGATAGCACAGATACGCAGTATTTT
CDR3aa: CASSSRQGGDSTDTQYF

j_gene: TRBJ2-1
d_gene: TRBD2
v_gene: TRBV5-1
abundance: NA
CDR3nt: TGCGCCAGCAGCTTAAGCGGGAGAGATGAGCAGTTCTTC
CDR3aa: CASSLSGRDEQFF

j_gene: TRBJ2-1
d_gene: NA
v_gene: TRBV2
abundance: once
CDR3nt: TGTGCCAGCAGTCCTGGTAGCTCTCCCCACAATGAGCAGTTCTTC
CDR3aa: CASSPGSSPHNEQFF

j_gene: TRBJ2-7
d_gene: NA
v_gene: TRBV6-5
abundance: once
CDR3nt: TGTGCCAGCAGTCGGGACACCAACGCCCCGAGGCCGTACTTC
CDR3aa: CASSRDTNAPRPYF

j_gene: TRBJ1-1
d_gene: NA
v_gene: TRBV3-1/TRBV3-2
abundance: NA
CDR3nt: TGTGCCAGCAGCCAATCACTTCTCCGGAACACTGAAGCTTTCTTT
CDR3aa: CASSQSLLRNTEAFF

j_gene: TRBJ2-1
d_gene: NA
v_gene: TRBV7-9
abundance: NA
CDR3nt: TGTGCCAGCAACAGGGGGGGAAATGAGCAGTTCTTC
CDR3aa: CASNRGGNEQFF

j_gene: TRBJ1-4
d_gene: TRBD1
v_gene: TRBV12-3/TRBV12-4
abundance: NA
CDR3nt: TGTGCCAGCGGGGGACAGGGCCGGGAAAAACTGTTTTTT
CDR3aa: CASGGQGREKLFF

j_gene: TRBJ1-6
d_gene: NA
v_gene: TRBV5-1
abundance: NA
CDR3nt: TGCGCCAGCAGCTTGGGGTCGACAGGTAGCTCCTATAATTCACCCCTCCACTTT
CDR3aa: CASSLGSTGSSYNSPLHF

j_gene: TRBJ1-2
d_gene: NA
v_gene: TRBV2
abundance: NA
CDR3nt: TGTGCCAGCAGGGCACAGAACTATGGCTACACCTTC
CDR3aa: CASRAQNYGYTF

j_gene: TRBJ1-3
d_gene: NA
v_gene: TRBV7-2
abundance: NA
CDR3nt: TGTGCCAGCAGCTTTTTAGGAAACACCATATATTTT
CDR3aa: CASSFLGNTIYF

j_gene: TRBJ1-1
d_gene: TRBD1
v_gene: TRBV19
abundance: NA
CDR3nt: TGTGCCAGTAGGACAATTGCATGGGTCTCAGGGGGCTTGAACACTGAAGCTTTCTTT
CDR3aa: CASRTIAWVSGGLNTEAFF

j_gene: TRBJ1-5
d_gene: NA
v_gene: TRBV27
abundance: NA
CDR3nt: TGTGCCAGCAGTTTCTTATCCGCGGGAGGTGTCAATCAGCCCCAGCATTTT
CDR3aa: CASSFLSAGGVNQPQHF

j_gene: TRBJ1-2
d_gene: NA
v_gene: TRBV14
abundance: NA
CDR3nt: TGTGCCAGCAGCCAAGACGGTAATGGCTACACCTTC
CDR3aa: CASSQDGNGYTF

j_gene: TRBJ1-4
d_gene: TRBD1
v_gene: TRBV25-1
abundance: NA
CDR3nt: TGTGCCAGCAGTGAATCGGGACAGGTGAATGAAAAACTGTTTTTT
CDR3aa: CASSESGQVNEKLFF